This T cell receptor (beta chain) comes out of a study of blood T cell repertoires in COVID-19. The overall study: Sample material is recorded as cDNA or gDNA derived from T cells, B-cell-depleted T cells, or PBMCs.

Per germline, CDR1 MNHEY and CDR2 SMNVEV (reference sequence). This CDR3 has 16 amino acids. Losses at the gene ends were 5 bases for V and 3 bases for J; bases not matched to a gene: 10. Original methodology: Estimated nucleated cell counts came from reference gene primer amplification. Clones were sequenced by immunoSEQ multiplex PCR, and TCRdb holds only the in-frame ones, with some missing. V and J calls and clone size are copied from that table; D and trimming were computed from the DNA. Seen here are 180,000 or so clones, just over 85% observed once, and the top ten hold roughly 8.6%. The sample comprised peripheral blood. The TCR originated in a man aged 55 to 70 with acute or convalescent COVID-19. J is TRBJ2-7 and V is TRBV27, with 10 bases identical to TRBD1. The CDR3 coding sequence is TGTGCCAGCAGTCAGTTAGTGGGACAGGGGTTCTACGAGCAGTACTTC. The encoded protein is CASSQLVGQGFYEQYF.